The 28 T cell receptor beta chains reported below all come from one sample, sequenced in a study of shared clonotypes between healthy human individuals. The assay was immunoSEQ multiplex PCR, and TCRdb's table has in-frame clones only and misses some. The sample includes 2 million to 2.5 million clones, approximately 93% seen only once; the top ten take about 0.34%. The sample consisted of naive CD4+ T cells from PBMCs. As to subset: CD45RA+ positively selected. The receptors originated from a man in his late teens or twenties in good health. Some clones in this sample may be carry-over from other donors' samples.

This chain joins TRBV6-5 and TRBJ1-3; weak D call: TRBD1 (6 bases). Germline CDR1 MNHEY, CDR2 SVGAGI. V lost 9 bases, J lost 0 bases, and 15 bases lay in between. The CDR3 is made up of 15 amino acids. DNA of the CDR3: TGTGCCAGTCGGGGGCAGCCGTACTCTGGAAACACCATATATTTT. Residues: CASRGQPYSGNTIYF.

The rearrangement links TRBV11-1 to TRBJ2-2, with D perhaps matching TRBD2 (5 bases). Germline V CDR1 and CDR2: SGHAT, FQDESV (reference sequence). The CDR3 extends over 13 amino acids. Trimming shortened V by 5 bases and J by 1 base, and 5 bases separated the two germline ends. The CDR3 coding sequence is TGTGCCAGCAGCGCGGGGAACACCGGGGAGCTGTTTTTT. Translated, it gives CASSAGNTGELFF.

The table lists this clone with a few counts. This chain links TRBV4-3 with TRBJ1-5; no reliable D call. V lost 1 base, J lost 1 base, and 5 bases lay in between. Germline assignment: CDR1 LGHNA and CDR2 YSLEER. The CDR3 is made up of 14 amino acids. The CDR3 DNA reads TGCGCCAGCAGCCAAGCCGTCAGCAATCAGCCCCAGCATTTT. Protein sequence: CASSQAVSNQPQHF.

The chain combines TRBV9 with TRBJ2-7; D is possibly TRBD1 (7 bases). Germline CDR1 SGDLS, CDR2 YYNGEE. The CDR3 length is 15 residues. V lost 2 bases and J 3 bases, leaving 15 bases between the germline ends. The CDR3 is CASSVAGQIFYEQYF. In DNA, the CDR3 is TGTGCCAGCAGCGTGGCGGGACAGATTTTCTACGAGCAGTACTTC.

This chain uses TRBV28 with TRBJ1-1; tentative D call: TRBD1 (5 bases). The length of the CDR3 is 14 residues. Looked up from germline, CDR1 is MDHEN and CDR2 is SYDVKM. V gave up 5 bases and J gave up 4 bases, with 14 bases separating them. CDR3 DNA: TGTGCCAGCAGTGTAAACCCTGGGGGCACTGAAGCTTTCTTT. This encodes CASSVNPGGTEAFF.

The chain couples TRBV30 to TRBJ2-6; TRBD1 agrees at 8 bases. The CDR3 contains 18 residues. From germline, CDR1 is GTSNPN and CDR2 SVGIG (reference sequence). V shed 2 bases and J 4 bases; nucleotides not matched to a gene: 13. In DNA form, the CDR3 reads TGTGCCTGGAGTTTAGACAGGGGAAGGGTTTCCGGGGCCAACGTCCTGACTTTC. Residues: CAWSLDRGRVSGANVLTF. Supplemented by reference TRBV30 and TRBJ2-6, the full variable domain reads SQTIHQWPATLVQPVGSPLSLECTVEGTSNPNLYWYRQAAGRGLQLLFYSVGIGQISSEVPQNLSASRPQDRQFILSSKKLLLSDSGFYLCAWSLDRGRVSGANVLTFGAGSRLTVL.

The chain uses TRBV10-1 and TRBJ2-1, with TRBD2 matching over 11 bases. J gave up 8 bases and V 6 bases, and 9 bases lay outside the gene matches. Germline CDR1 and CDR2: WNHNN and SYGVQD (reference sequence). The CDR3 runs 15 residues. For the CDR3, the DNA is TGCGCCAGCAGCGCTGGACTAGCGGGTTTGTATGAGCAGTTCTTC. Encoded protein: CASSAGLAGLYEQFF.

This chain's CDR3 is CATSNRAERVFF. The CDR3 nucleotides are TGTGCCACCAGCAACAGGGCCGAAAGGGTGTTCTTC. The chain carries TRBV15 and TRBJ2-1; tentative D call: TRBD1 (6 bases). V was cut by 4 bases and J by 15 bases, with 16 bases left in between. The CDR3 consists of 12 residues. CDR1 and CDR2 from the germline V gene are LNHNV and YYDKDF (reference sequence).

The J gene is TRBJ1-6, the V gene TRBV9, with a weak D call TRBD1 (5 bases). The CDR3 is 15 residues long. V lost 1 base and J 12 bases, leaving 17 bases between the germline ends. Germline-derived CDR1 and CDR2 are SGDLS and YYNGEE. CDR3 DNA sequence: TGTGCCAGCAGCGTACGGGGCAGGGCAGGTGGACCCCTCCACTTT. This translates into CASSVRGRAGGPLHF.

The rearrangement uses TRBV5-4 and TRBJ2-6; the match to TRBD1 covers 8 bases. The CDR3 runs 17 residues. The V segment lost 2 bases and the J segment 1 base; nucleotides outside the gene matches: 5. Germline-derived CDR1 and CDR2 are SGHNT and YYREEE (reference sequence). CDR3 loop: CASSLYRGNSGANVLTF. DNA for the CDR3: TGTGCCAGCAGCTTATACAGGGGGAATTCTGGGGCCAACGTCCTGACTTTC. The complete variable domain, with remaining parts taken from reference TRBV5-4 and TRBJ2-6, reads ETGVTQSPTHLIKTRGQQVTLRCSSQSGHNTVSWYQQALGQGPQFIFQYYREEENGRGNFPPRFSGLQFPNYSSELNVNALELDDSALYLCASSLYRGNSGANVLTFGAGSRLTVL.

The chain links TRBV7-6 to TRBJ2-5, with D tentatively TRBD2 (6 bases). CDR1 is SGHVS, CDR2 FNYEAQ, per germline. This CDR3 has 15 amino acids. V was shortened by 5 bases and J by 2 bases, with 15 bases between the two germline ends. The CDR3 region has the DNA TGTGCCAGCAGCCCCTTGAACGGGGGACAAGAGACCCAGTACTTC. It codes for CASSPLNGGQETQYF. The full variable domain, with the rest looked up from reference TRBV7-6 and TRBJ2-5, is GAGVSQSPRYKVTKRGQDVALRCDPISGHVSLYWYRQALGQGPEFLTYFNYEAQQDKSGLPNDRFSAERPEGSISTLTIQRTEQRDSAMYRCASSPLNGGQETQYFGPGTRLLVL.

Only a few counts were recorded for this clone. The chain links TRBV2 to TRBJ1-1, with a weak D call TRBD1 (6 bases). CDR1 is SNHLY, CDR2 FYNNEI, per germline. The CDR3 contains 12 residues. V was shortened by 4 bases and J by 7 bases, with 10 bases between the two germline ends. The CDR3 DNA follows: TGTGCCAGCAGTGCCAGGGGAGGTGAAGCTTTCTTT. Translation gives CASSARGGEAFF.

The chain has TRBV20-1 and TRBJ2-3; D gene ambiguous. Trimming cost V 5 bases and J 8 bases, with 11 bases left between them. The CDR3 is 11 amino acids. Germline V gene data show CDR1 as DFQATT and CDR2 as SNEGSKA (reference sequence). The CDR3 coding sequence is TGCAGTGCTTACGTTCGGGCTACGCAGTATTTT. This encodes CSAYVRATQYF.

This clone was detected once. The chain joins TRBV6-1 to TRBJ2-5; D uncertain. V was shortened by 7 bases and J by 3 bases, with 6 bases between the two germline ends. The CDR3 spans 11 residues. The germline V gene has CDR1 MNHNS and CDR2 SASEGT. The CDR3 here is CASIQEETQYF. CDR3 sequence (DNA): TGTGCCAGCATCCAAGAAGAGACCCAGTACTTC.

A note on this clone: The same CDR3 arises from other DNA sequences in this sample as well. This chain joins TRBV7-9 and TRBJ1-1, with 7 nucleotides matching TRBD1. The CDR3 loop spans 12 amino acids. V lost 0 bases to trimming and J lost 8 bases; unmatched junction nucleotides: 0. Germline V lookup: CDR1 SEHNR, CDR2 FQNEAQ (reference sequence). CDR3 amino acids: CASSLAGGEAFF. The DNA of the CDR3 is TGTGCCAGCAGCTTAGCAGGGGGCGAAGCTTTCTTT.

The chain uses TRBV28 and TRBJ1-6; D uncertain. CDR1 and CDR2 from the germline V gene are MDHEN and SYDVKM. The CDR3 runs 15 residues. Trimming took 3 bases from V and 0 from J, leaving 6 bases between them. The CDR3 region is CASSFSSSYNSPLHF. The DNA for the CDR3 is TGTGCCAGCAGTTTCTCGAGCTCCTATAATTCACCCCTCCACTTT.

The chain is built from TRBV28 and TRBJ2-7, with 7 nucleotides matching TRBD2. Germline CDR1 MDHEN, CDR2 SYDVKM. The CDR3 runs 14 residues. V shed 8 bases, J shed 0 bases, and the junction held 7 bases outside the gene matches. The CDR3 DNA sequence: TGTGCCAGCCTTCTCGGGGGGAGCTCCTACGAGCAGTACTTC. Its translation: CASLLGGSSYEQYF.

The V and J genes are TRBV2 and TRBJ2-7, with 9 bases identical to TRBD1. Trimming removed 7 bases from V and 5 bases from J; junction bases left unmatched: 6. CDR1 and CDR2 from the germline V gene are SNHLY and FYNNEI. This CDR3 is 13 amino acids long. The CDR3 sequence is CASNRDRVNEQYF. CDR3 bases: TGTGCCAGCAATCGGGACAGGGTAAACGAGCAGTACTTC. Full variable domain (outside the CDR3, taken from reference TRBV2 and TRBJ2-7): EPEVTQTPSHQVTQMGQEVILRCVPISNHLYFYWYRQILGQKVEFLVSFYNNEISEKSEIFDDQFSVERPDGSNFTLKIRSTKLEDSAMYFCASNRDRVNEQYFGPGTRLTVT.

The chain joins TRBV6-5 to TRBJ1-1; no clear D. V was trimmed by 0 bases and J by 4 bases, leaving 9 bases between them. The CDR3 is 14 residues long. The V gene's germline CDR1 is MNHEY and CDR2 SVGAGI. CDR3 nucleotide sequence: TGTGCCAGCAGTTACTCGAACAGCCCCACTGAAGCTTTCTTT. Residues: CASSYSNSPTEAFF.

This chain joins TRBV5-6 and TRBJ2-7; 9 bases map to TRBD1. V was pared by 1 base and J by 3 bases, with 11 bases of the junction left unmatched. This CDR3 is 17 amino acids long. Per the germline V gene, CDR1 is SGHDT and CDR2 is YYEEEE. The CDR3 bases are TGTGCCAGCAGCTTGAAAGTCCGACAGGGGGTCCGCTACGAGCAGTACTTC. Its protein is CASSLKVRQGVRYEQYF.

The V gene is TRBV5-4, the J gene TRBJ1-1; 10 nucleotides line up with TRBD1. Unmatched junction bases numbered 8, after V lost 4 bases and J lost 5 bases. Per germline, CDR1 SGHNT and CDR2 YYREEE (reference sequence). The CDR3 totals 15 residues. CDR3 sequence: CASSKGQGVETEAFF. In DNA form, the CDR3 reads TGTGCCAGCAGCAAAGGACAGGGGGTAGAAACTGAAGCTTTCTTT.

V gene TRBV7-3 combines with J gene TRBJ2-1; 9 bases line up with TRBD2. Germline CDR1 and CDR2: SGHTA and FQGTGA. The CDR3 loop spans 17 amino acids. Trimming removed 0 bases from V and 4 bases from J; junction bases left unmatched: 7. The CDR3 spells CASSLTGGSGGYNEQFF. CDR3 nucleotide sequence: TGTGCCAGCAGCTTAACAGGTGGTAGCGGGGGATACAATGAGCAGTTCTTC.

The rearrangement uses TRBV4-2 and TRBJ2-3, with 9 bases fitting TRBD2. CDR1 and CDR2 from the germline V gene are LGHNA and YNFKEQ. The CDR3 runs 18 residues. The ends lost 0 bases at V and 8 bases at J; junction bases unmatched: 15. The CDR3 region has the DNA TGTGCCAGCAGCCAAGATGGGAGCGGGAGGACCTATTTTGGTACGCAGTATTTT. Encoded protein: CASSQDGSGRTYFGTQYF.

This chain connects TRBV28 to TRBJ1-3, with 8 bases identical to TRBD1. Trimming took 5 bases from V and 10 from J; bases not matched to a gene: 10. Germline V gene data show CDR1 as MDHEN and CDR2 as SYDVKM. CDR3 length: 14 amino acids. In nucleotides, the CDR3 is TGTGCCAGCAGTCCCGCGGACAGGGACGCAACCATATATTTT. It encodes CASSPADRDATIYF.

In this sample, this clone turned up once. J is TRBJ2-7 and V is TRBV10-1, with D possibly matching TRBD2 (6 bases). The V gene lost 5 bases and the J gene lost 3 bases, with 20 bases spanning the gap. Germline V gene data show CDR1 as WNHNN and CDR2 as SYGVQD (reference sequence). This CDR3 has 16 residues. The CDR3 here is CASSPGGGRGNYEQYF. The DNA of the CDR3 is TGCGCCAGCAGTCCCGGTGGGGGGAGAGGGAACTACGAGCAGTACTTC.

The J gene is TRBJ1-6, the V gene TRBV7-6, with unresolved D. CDR1 and CDR2 (germline): SGHVS, FNYEAQ. V gave up 3 bases and J gave up 3 bases, with 6 bases separating them. This CDR3 contains 14 residues. The CDR3 DNA reads TGTGCCAGCAGCTTGGCCAGCTATAATTCACCCCTCCACTTT. It encodes CASSLASYNSPLHF.

The chain joins TRBV28 to TRBJ2-7; perhaps TRBD2 as D (6 bases). The CDR3 consists of 14 residues. The germline V gene encodes CDR1 MDHEN and CDR2 SYDVKM. Trimming took 8 bases from V and 7 from J, leaving 21 bases between them. CDR3 loop: CASLNGGSWGEQYF. In nucleotides, the CDR3 is TGTGCCAGCCTCAATGGGGGGAGCTGGGGGGAGCAGTACTTC. Together with reference TRBV28 and TRBJ2-7, the CDR3 gives the full variable domain: DVKVTQSSRYLVKRTGEKVFLECVQDMDHENMFWYRQDPGLGLRLIYFSYDVKMKEKGDIPEGYSVSREKKERFSLILESASTNQTSMYLCASLNGGSWGEQYFGPGTRLTVT.

The chain is built from TRBV2 and TRBJ2-5, with D maybe TRBD2 (5 bases). Per germline, CDR1 SNHLY and CDR2 FYNNEI. Trimming removed 8 bases at V and 11 bases at J, with 24 bases between. The CDR3 is 14 amino acids. The CDR3 DNA reads as TGTGCCAGCGGCAGGACTTACATCTCTAAGGAGCAGTACTTC. The encoded protein is CASGRTYISKEQYF. Full variable domain (rest looked up from reference TRBV2 and TRBJ2-5): EPEVTQTPSHQVTQMGQEVILRCVPISNHLYFYWYRQILGQKVEFLVSFYNNEISEKSEIFDDQFSVERPDGSNFTLKIRSTKLEDSAMYFCASGRTYISKEQYFGPGTRLLVL.